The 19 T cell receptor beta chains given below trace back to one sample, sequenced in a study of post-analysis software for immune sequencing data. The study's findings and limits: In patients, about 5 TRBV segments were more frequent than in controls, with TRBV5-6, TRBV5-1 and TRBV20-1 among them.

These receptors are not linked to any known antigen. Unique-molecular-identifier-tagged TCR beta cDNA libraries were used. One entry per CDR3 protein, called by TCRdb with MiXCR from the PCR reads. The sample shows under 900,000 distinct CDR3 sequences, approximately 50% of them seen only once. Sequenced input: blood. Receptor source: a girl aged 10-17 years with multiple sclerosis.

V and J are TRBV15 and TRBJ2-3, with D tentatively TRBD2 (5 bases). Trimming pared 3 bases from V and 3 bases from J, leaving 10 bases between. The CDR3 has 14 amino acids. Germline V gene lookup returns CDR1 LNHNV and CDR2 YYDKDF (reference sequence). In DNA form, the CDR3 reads TGTGCCACCAGCAGGGCAACGGGGACAGATACGCAGTATTTT. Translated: CATSRATGTDTQYF.

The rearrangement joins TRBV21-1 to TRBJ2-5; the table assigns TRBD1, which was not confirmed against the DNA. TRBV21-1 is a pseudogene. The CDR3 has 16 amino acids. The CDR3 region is CASSLRTGLKEETPYF. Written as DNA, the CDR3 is TGTGCCAGCAGCCTGCGTACAGGGCTCAAAGAAGAGACCCCGTACTTC.

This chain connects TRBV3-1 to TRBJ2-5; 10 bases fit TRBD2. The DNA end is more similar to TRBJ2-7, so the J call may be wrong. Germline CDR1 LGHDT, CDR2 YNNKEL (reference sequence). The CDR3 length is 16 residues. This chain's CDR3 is CASSQDPRTSGYEQYF. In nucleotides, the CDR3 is TGTGCCAGCAGCCAAGATCCCCGGACTAGCGGCTACGAGCAGTACTTC.

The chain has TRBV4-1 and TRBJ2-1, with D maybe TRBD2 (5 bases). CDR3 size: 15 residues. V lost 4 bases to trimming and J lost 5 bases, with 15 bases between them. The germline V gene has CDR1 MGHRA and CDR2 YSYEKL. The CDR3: CASSPLLVVHNEQFF. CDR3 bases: TGCGCCAGCAGCCCCCTACTAGTGGTACACAATGAGCAGTTCTTC.

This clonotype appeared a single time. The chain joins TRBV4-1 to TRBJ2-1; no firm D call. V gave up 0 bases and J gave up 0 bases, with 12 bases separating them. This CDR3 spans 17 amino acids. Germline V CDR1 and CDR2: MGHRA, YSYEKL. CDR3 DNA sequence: TGCGCCAGCAGCCAAGATATCGGCCTGAGCTCCTACAATGAGCAGTTCTTC. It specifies CASSQDIGLSSYNEQFF.

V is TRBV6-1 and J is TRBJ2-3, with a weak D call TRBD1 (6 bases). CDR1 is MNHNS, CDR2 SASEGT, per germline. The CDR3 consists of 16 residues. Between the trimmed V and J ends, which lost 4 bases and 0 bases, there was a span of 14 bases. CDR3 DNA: TGTGCCAGCAGTGCCGACAGGTCGGCTAGCACAGATACGCAGTATTTT. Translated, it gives CASSADRSASTDTQYF.

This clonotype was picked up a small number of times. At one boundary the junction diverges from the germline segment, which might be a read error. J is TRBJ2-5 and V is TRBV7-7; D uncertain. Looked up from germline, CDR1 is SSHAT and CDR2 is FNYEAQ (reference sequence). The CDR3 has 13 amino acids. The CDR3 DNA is TGTGCTAGCAGCTTAGGTCCCGAGCAGACCCAGTACTTC. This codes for CASSLGPEQTQYF.

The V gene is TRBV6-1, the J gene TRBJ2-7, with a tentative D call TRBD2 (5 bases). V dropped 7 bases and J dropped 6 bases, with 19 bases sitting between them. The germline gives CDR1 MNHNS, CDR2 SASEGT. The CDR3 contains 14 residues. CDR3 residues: CASTEAVARGEQYF. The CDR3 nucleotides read TGTGCCAGCACCGAAGCGGTGGCCCGGGGCGAGCAGTACTTC.

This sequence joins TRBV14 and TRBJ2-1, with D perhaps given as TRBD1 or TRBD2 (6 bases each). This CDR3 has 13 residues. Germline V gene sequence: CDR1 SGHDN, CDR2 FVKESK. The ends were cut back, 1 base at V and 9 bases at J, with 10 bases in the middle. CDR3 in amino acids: CASSQGGATEQFF. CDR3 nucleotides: TGTGCCAGCAGCCAAGGGGGGGCGACTGAGCAGTTCTTC. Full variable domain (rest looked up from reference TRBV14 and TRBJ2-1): EAGVTQFPSHSVIEKGQTVTLRCDPISGHDNLYWYRRVMGKEIKFLLHFVKESKQDESGMPNNRFLAERTGGTYSTLKVQPAELEDSGVYFCASSQGGATEQFFGPGTRLTVL.

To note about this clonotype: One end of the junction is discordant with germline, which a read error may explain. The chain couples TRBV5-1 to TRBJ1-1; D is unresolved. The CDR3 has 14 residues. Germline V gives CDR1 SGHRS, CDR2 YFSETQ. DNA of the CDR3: TGCGCCAGCACCTTGGGCAGCCGAGGCACTGAAGCTTTCTTT. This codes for CASTLGSRGTEAFF.

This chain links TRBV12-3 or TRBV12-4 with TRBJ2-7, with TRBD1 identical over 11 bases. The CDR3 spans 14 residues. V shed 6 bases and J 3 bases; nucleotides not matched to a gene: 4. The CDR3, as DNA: TGTGCCAGCAGGGGGGGACAGGGGGACTACGAGCAGTACTTC. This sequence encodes CASRGGQGDYEQYF.

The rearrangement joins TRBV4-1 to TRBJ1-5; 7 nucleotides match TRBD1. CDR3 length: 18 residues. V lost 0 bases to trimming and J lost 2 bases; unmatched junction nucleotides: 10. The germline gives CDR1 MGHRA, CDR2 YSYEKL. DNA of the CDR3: TGCGCCAGCAGCCAAGATGTGGAACAGGGGAGGGGCAATCAGCCCCAGCATTTT. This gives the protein CASSQDVEQGRGNQPQHF.

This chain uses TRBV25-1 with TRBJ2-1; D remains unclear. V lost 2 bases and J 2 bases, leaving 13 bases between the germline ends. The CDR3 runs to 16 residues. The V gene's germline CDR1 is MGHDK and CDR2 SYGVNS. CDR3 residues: CASSEVGSLTYNEQFF. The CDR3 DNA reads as TGTGCCAGCAGTGAAGTGGGCAGCCTTACCTACAATGAGCAGTTCTTC.

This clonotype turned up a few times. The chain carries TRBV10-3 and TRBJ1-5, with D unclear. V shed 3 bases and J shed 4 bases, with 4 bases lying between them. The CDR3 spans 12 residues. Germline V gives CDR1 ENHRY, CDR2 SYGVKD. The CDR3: CAISDYNQPQHF. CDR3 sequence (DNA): TGTGCCATCAGTGACTATAATCAGCCCCAGCATTTT.

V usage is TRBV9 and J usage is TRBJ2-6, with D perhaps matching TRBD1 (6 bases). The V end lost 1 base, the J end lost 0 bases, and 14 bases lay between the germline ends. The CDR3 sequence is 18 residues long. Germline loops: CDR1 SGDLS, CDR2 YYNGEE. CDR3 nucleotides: TGTGCCAGCAGCGTATTCCAGGGGTCCCTCTCTGGGGCCAACGTCCTGACTTTC. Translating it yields CASSVFQGSLSGANVLTF.

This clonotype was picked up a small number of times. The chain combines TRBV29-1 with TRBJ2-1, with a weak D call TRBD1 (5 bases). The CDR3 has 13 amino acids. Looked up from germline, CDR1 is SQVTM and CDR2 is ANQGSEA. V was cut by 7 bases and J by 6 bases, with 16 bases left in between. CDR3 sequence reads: CSANQGIGNEQFF. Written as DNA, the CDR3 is TGCAGCGCTAATCAGGGCATCGGCAATGAGCAGTTCTTC.

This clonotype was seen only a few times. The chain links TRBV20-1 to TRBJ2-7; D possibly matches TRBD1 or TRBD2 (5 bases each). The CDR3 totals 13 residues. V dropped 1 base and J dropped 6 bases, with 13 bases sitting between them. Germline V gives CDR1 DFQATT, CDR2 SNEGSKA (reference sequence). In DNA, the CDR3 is TGCAGTGCTAGAGCCCCACCGAGGGGCGAGCAGTACTTC. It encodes CSARAPPRGEQYF.

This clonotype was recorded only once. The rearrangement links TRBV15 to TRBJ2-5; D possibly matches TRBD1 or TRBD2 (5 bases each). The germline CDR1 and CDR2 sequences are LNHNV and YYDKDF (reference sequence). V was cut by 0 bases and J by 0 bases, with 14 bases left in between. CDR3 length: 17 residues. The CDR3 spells CATSRDWGFADQETQYF. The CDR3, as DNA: TGTGCCACCAGCAGAGATTGGGGGTTTGCGGACCAAGAGACCCAGTACTTC.

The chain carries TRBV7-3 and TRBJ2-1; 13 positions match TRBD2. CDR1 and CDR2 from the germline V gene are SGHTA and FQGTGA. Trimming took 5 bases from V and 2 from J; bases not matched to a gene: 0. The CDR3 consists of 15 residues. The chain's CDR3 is CASSGTSGTYNEQFF. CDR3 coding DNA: TGTGCCAGCAGCGGGACTAGCGGGACCTACAATGAGCAGTTCTTC.